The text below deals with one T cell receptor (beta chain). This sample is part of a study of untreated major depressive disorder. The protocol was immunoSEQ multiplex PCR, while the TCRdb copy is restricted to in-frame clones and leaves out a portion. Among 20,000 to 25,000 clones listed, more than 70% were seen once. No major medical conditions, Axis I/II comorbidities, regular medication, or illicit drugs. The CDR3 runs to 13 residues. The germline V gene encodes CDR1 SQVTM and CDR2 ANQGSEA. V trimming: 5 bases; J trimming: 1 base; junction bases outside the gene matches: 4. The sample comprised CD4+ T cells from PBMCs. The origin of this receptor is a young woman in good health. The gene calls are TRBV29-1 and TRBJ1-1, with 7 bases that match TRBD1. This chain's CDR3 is CSVLRDRNTEAFF. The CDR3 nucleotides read TGCAGCGTTCTCCGGGACAGGAACACTGAAGCTTTCTTT.